These 9 T cell receptor beta chains were sequenced from one sample in a study of blood T cell repertoires in COVID-19. Generated by immunoSEQ multiplex PCR, the TCRdb table keeps only in-frame clones and is missing some. Of over 150,000 clones in the sample, about 90% were seen once. The sequencing input was PBMCs or T cells enriched from blood (not recorded which). These TCRs come from a woman in her forties or fifties who had recovered from COVID-19.

This clone was seen more than once but under ten times. The chain carries TRBV6-5 and TRBJ1-1; D is perhaps TRBD1 (6 bases). V lost 6 bases and J lost 5, with 16 bases in between. CDR1 is MNHEY and CDR2 is SVGAGI in the germline V gene. This CDR3 is 14 amino acids long. CDR3 DNA sequence: TGTGCCAGCAGACCCGGACAGCATGTGACTGAAGCTTTCTTT. It is translated as CASRPGQHVTEAFF.

This chain connects TRBV7-9 to TRBJ2-1; 7 bases fit TRBD1. The V segment lost 2 bases and the J segment 8 bases; nucleotides outside the gene matches: 9. The germline V gene encodes CDR1 SEHNR and CDR2 FQNEAQ (reference sequence). The CDR3 runs to 15 residues. DNA for the CDR3: TGTGCCAGCAGCTTAAGCCAGGGGGTGACGTATGAGCAGTTCTTC. This encodes CASSLSQGVTYEQFF.

The V gene is TRBV6-5, the J gene TRBJ1-2; 7 bases are a match to TRBD1. With 6 bases clipped from V and 4 bases from J, the junction kept 5 bases outside the gene matches. CDR1 MNHEY and CDR2 SVGAGI come from the germline V gene. The CDR3 is 13 residues long. CDR3 sequence: CASRGQRIYGYTF. CDR3 coding DNA: TGTGCCAGCAGGGGACAGAGGATCTATGGCTACACCTTC.

There are a few counts of this clone. This chain uses TRBV18 with TRBJ2-7; TRBD2 matches 8 bases. The J segment lost 2 bases and the V segment lost 2 bases, leaving 5 bases of the junction unmatched. Per germline, CDR1 KGHSH and CDR2 LQKENI. The CDR3 runs 15 residues. The CDR3 reads CASSPNSGMAYEQYF. CDR3 nucleotides: TGTGCCAGCTCACCAAATAGCGGGATGGCCTACGAGCAGTACTTC.

Remarks on this clone: This specimen includes other DNA sequences encoding the same CDR3. V is TRBV5-4 and J is TRBJ1-1; D perhaps matches TRBD1 (6 bases). Per the germline V gene, CDR1 is SGHNT and CDR2 is YYREEE (reference sequence). The CDR3 consists of 14 residues. V gave up 0 bases and J gave up 2 bases, with 8 bases separating them. For the CDR3, the DNA is TGTGCCAGCAGCTTGGAACAGGGAAACACTGAAGCTTTCTTT. Its translation is CASSLEQGNTEAFF.

The rearrangement uses TRBV3-1 (or the pseudogene TRBV3-2) and TRBJ2-7, with TRBD2 matching over 8 bases. Germline values: CDR1 LGHDT, CDR2 YNNKEL (reference sequence). The CDR3 covers 15 residues. J was trimmed by 6 bases and V by 4 bases; bases with no gene match: 11. The CDR3 protein is CASSPMGSGIREQYF. The DNA for the CDR3 is TGTGCCAGCAGCCCAATGGGTAGCGGGATACGCGAGCAGTACTTC.

The chain has TRBV29-1 and TRBJ2-1, with 8 bases aligning to TRBD2. Germline values: CDR1 SQVTM, CDR2 ANQGSEA. The CDR3 contains 15 residues. The trim removed 7 bases at V and 6 bases at J, leaving 14 bases unmatched. The CDR3 nucleotides are TGCAGCGCGGGGCGTGGCGGGAGGTGGGTCAATGAGCAGTTCTTC. Its translation is CSAGRGGRWVNEQFF.

On this clone itself: One end of the junction varies from germline; a read error may be responsible. The rearrangement uses TRBV18 and TRBJ2-1, with TRBD1 matching 8 bases. CDR3 length: 13 amino acids. Germline V gives CDR1 KGHSH, CDR2 LQKENI. CDR3 sequence (DNA): TGTGCCGGCTCACCGGGACAGGTCAATGAGCAGTTCTTC. Its translation is CAGSPGQVNEQFF.

The rearrangement links TRBV28 to TRBJ1-1; 7 bases are a match to TRBD1. Trimming at V came to 7 bases and at J to 1 base, leaving 6 bases not matched to a gene. Per germline, CDR1 MDHEN and CDR2 SYDVKM. This CDR3 has 14 residues. CDR3 sequence (DNA): TGTGCCAGCAACGGTAGGGGGCCGAACACTGAAGCTTTCTTT. Its protein is CASNGRGPNTEAFF.